This T cell receptor (beta chain) was identified in a study of immune cell composition in non-small cell lung cancer. Profiled with immunoSEQ multiplex PCR; TCRdb holds only in-frame clones, not every one. The sample has 3,000 to 3,500 clones; roughly 78% are singletons. Findings and caveats of the study: Clones >0.5% enriched in tumour were rarer in adenocarcinoma (roughly 33%) than squamous (roughly 75%). TIL tumour reactivity correlated with maximal tumour-associated clone frequency in adenocarcinoma.

Normal lung was taken at the farthest possible site, at least 3 cm from tumour. Template was genomic DNA from frozen, unsorted single-cell suspensions. A word on this clone: Antigen: not known.

CDR3 length: 12 residues. V dropped 6 bases and J dropped 2 bases, with 11 bases sitting between them. The germline V gene has CDR1 SQVTM and CDR2 ANQGSEA. The rearrangement joins TRBV29-1 to TRBJ2-7; tentatively, D is TRBD1 (6 bases). The source material was non-adjacent lung tissue. This sequence originates from a human donor with non-small cell lung cancer. The donor label of this sample is uncertain. The CDR3 region is CSVKGQTYEQYF. The DNA of the CDR3 is TGCAGCGTCAAAGGACAGACCTACGAGCAGTACTTC.